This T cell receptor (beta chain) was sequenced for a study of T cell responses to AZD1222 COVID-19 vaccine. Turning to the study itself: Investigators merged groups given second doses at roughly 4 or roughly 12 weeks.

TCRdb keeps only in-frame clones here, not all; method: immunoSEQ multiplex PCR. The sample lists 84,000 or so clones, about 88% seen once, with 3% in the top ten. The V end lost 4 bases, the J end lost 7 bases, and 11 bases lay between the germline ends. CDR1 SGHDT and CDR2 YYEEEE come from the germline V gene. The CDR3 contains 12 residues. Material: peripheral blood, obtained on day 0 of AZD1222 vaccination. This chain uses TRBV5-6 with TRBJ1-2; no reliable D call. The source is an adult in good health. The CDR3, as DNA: TGTGCCAGCAGCCGAACTACTGGTGGCTACACCTTC. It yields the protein CASSRTTGGYTF. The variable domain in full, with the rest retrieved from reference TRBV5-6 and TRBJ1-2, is DAGVTQSPTHLIKTRGQQVTLRCSPKSGHDTVSWYQQALGQGPQFIFQYYEEEERQRGNFPDRFSGHQFPNYSSELNVNALLLGDSALYLCASSRTTGGYTFGSGTRLTVV.